Included here is one T cell receptor beta chain sequence, with context. What it binds is not known. Treatment described: oral pan-JAK inhibitor, 5-10 mg twice daily. The data stem from a study of CD8+ T cells in alopecia areata. This CDR3 region has 13 residues. V lost 8 bases, J lost 3 bases, and 7 bases stayed unmatched. The germline gives CDR1 SQVTM, CDR2 ANQGSEA. Study-wide findings and caveats: Only one nonresponder was present, which leaves the link between baseline CD8+ expansion and response uncertain. Mice gave a clearer picture of TCR sharing than patients did, possibly for HLA-related reasons. Greater clonality was observed in lesional scalp samples, especially alopecia totalis/universalis, versus normal scalp. Numerous clones, expanded in lesions, remained in scalp and blood during tofacitinib.

It was cDNA, reverse transcribed from extracted RNA, that served as the sequencing template. Sequencing was performed with immunoSEQ multiplex PCR; in TCRdb, only in-frame clones are kept and a portion is missing. Of approximately 200,000 clones listed, more than 55% are singletons. The sample consisted of CD4+ T cells sorted from blood, taken at week 4, from a patient treated with tofacitinib. The chain combines TRBV29-1 with TRBJ1-1; 9 bases map to TRBD1. This receptor was identified in a human donor with alopecia areata. The CDR3 coding sequence is TGCAGCTCGGGCCGGGACAGGGACACTGAAGCTTTCTTT. It yields the protein CSSGRDRDTEAFF.